Reported below is one T cell receptor beta chain. Which antigen it targets is not known. No clone much larger than this one lies a single base away; base qualities are absent. The sample comes from a study of OX40 agonist ivuxolimab in advanced cancers. Regarding the study in general: Ivuxolimab, which targeted the costimulatory receptor OX40 (CD134), was an agonistic, fully human IgG2 monoclonal antibody. Partial responses occurred in three dose-escalation patients: two with cutaneous melanoma and one with hepatocellular carcinoma. The paper describes the monotherapy dose-escalation part (N of about 47 patients) of the phase I trial of ivuxolimab. Prior anti-PD-1, anti-PD-L1 or anti-CTLA-4 therapy was permitted, and 40% of dose-escalation patients had received checkpoint inhibitors. Among the roughly 50 dose-escalation patients, roughly 20 had hepatocellular carcinoma, approximately 15 melanoma, 9 renal cell carcinoma and 9 head and neck cancer. The dose-escalation cohort was 82.7% male with a mean age of approximately 60 years, ranging from 23 to 79. Intravenous ivuxolimab was administered to patients every 2 weeks at six dose levels: 0.01, 0.1, 0.3, 1.5, 3 and 10 mg/kg. Peripheral TCRbeta sequencing was intended to test whether TCR sequence diversity was altered and clonal T-cell expansion was caused by ivuxolimab.

To sequence the TCRbeta CDR3 region, genomic DNA was isolated from the sorted cells. The immunoSEQ Assay was used to sequence the TCRbeta CDR3 regions. TCRdb provides this immuneACCESS table in a form limited to in-frame rearrangements. Some clones are lacking; in checked studies, under half of them reflect an unresolved V gene, and why the rest are absent is not known. The table for this sample lists tens of thousands of clones; roughly 80% of them were counted only once. Approximately 2.4% of the sample comes from the top ten. The paper's findings and limits, for the study overall: After ivuxolimab, more expanded clones were found on average in CD8+ T cells than in CD4+ T cells. In partial responders in the 0.1-3.0 mg/kg groups, normalized peripheral clonal expansion was found to be among the lowest, especially among CD8+ T cells. The antigen specificity of the peripheral T cells that underwent clonal expansion was not determined. Clonal expansion of both CD4+ and CD8+ blood T cells was observed from baseline to week 6 at doses 0.1 to 3.0 mg/kg. Low levels of normalized T-cell clonal expansion were also seen in some patients who did not respond.

For CDR1 and CDR2, the germline V gene (reference sequence) lists LNHDA and SQIVND. Cut back by 6 bases and 4 bases, the V and J ends lie 19 bases apart. There are 16 amino acids in the CDR3, from cysteine to phenylalanine inclusive. Kept here is only the CDR3 DNA, which spans 48 bases and is read in frame from base 1. The trial excluded patients who had a history of autoimmune disease or were on systemic immunosuppression. In every dose cohort, peripheral blood was drawn for TCR sequencing at baseline, cycle 4 day 1, and cycle 7 day 1. The samples were drawn from a first-in-human, open-label, multicenter phase I dose-escalation trial of ivuxolimab. Adults with locally advanced or metastatic melanoma, renal cell carcinoma, hepatocellular carcinoma or head and neck squamous cell carcinoma were enrolled in the trial. CD4+ and CD8+ T cells were sorted separately from peripheral blood before TCR sequencing.

The sequenced sample was CD4+ or CD8+ T cells sorted from blood, obtained in a trial of the OX40 agonist ivuxolimab. This receptor chain uses TRBV19 and TRBJ1-5; the D segment could be TRBD1, given 5 matching bases. The origin of this receptor is an adult with an advanced solid tumor such as melanoma, head and neck, liver or kidney cancer. The DNA sequence is given as TGTGCCAGTAGCTCCGGGGCCGGGGCCGGGAATCAGCCCCAGCATTTT. Translated, this gives CASSSGAGAGNQPQHF.